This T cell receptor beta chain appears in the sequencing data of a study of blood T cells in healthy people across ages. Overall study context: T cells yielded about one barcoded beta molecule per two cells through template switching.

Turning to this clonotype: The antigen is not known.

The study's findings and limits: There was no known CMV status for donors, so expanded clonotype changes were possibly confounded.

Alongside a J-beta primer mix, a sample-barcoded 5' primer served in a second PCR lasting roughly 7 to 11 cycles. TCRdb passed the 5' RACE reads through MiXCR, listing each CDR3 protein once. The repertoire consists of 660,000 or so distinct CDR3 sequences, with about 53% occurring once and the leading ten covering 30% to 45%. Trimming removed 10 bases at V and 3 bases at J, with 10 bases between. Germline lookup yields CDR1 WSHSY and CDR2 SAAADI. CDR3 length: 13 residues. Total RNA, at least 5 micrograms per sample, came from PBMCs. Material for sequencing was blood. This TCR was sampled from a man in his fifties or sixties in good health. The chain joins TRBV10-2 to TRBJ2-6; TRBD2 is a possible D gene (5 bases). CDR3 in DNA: TGCGCCACCCTTCGGGGTGGGGCCAACGTCCTGACTTTC. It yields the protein CATLRGGANVLTF.